What follows are 21 T cell receptor beta chains derived from one specimen sequenced in a study of cytomegalovirus exposure and HLA in healthy donors. TCRdb's table, derived via immunoSEQ multiplex PCR, lists solely in-frame clones and lacks some. The sample records about 200,000 clones, around four fifths being singletons. The sequenced sample consisted of PBMCs. The receptors here all came from a woman aged 18-29 years in good health and CMV-seronegative.

This clone was counted a single time. The genes are TRBV30 and TRBJ1-1; D gene ambiguous. The CDR3 spans 14 residues. V lost 0 bases and J 0 bases, leaving 8 bases between the germline ends. Germline values: CDR1 GTSNPN, CDR2 SVGIG (reference sequence). CDR3 bases: TGTGCCTGGAGTGTAGGGCTTATGAACACTGAAGCTTTCTTT. Translating gives CAWSVGLMNTEAFF. Looking up the rest from reference TRBV30 and TRBJ1-1 gives the full variable domain: SQTIHQWPATLVQPVGSPLSLECTVEGTSNPNLYWYRQAAGRGLQLLFYSVGIGQISSEVPQNLSASRPQDRQFILSSKKLLLSDSGFYLCAWSVGLMNTEAFFGQGTRLTVV.

To note about this clone: Its ends do not fully match the called genes, so a read error is possible. The DNA for the CDR3 is TGTGCTAGCACCTCGGGAGCAGGGCAAGAGACCCAGTACTTC. This encodes CASTSGAGQETQYF. The V and J genes are TRBV7-7 and TRBJ2-5; the D gene is possibly TRBD2 (6 bases). The germline gives CDR1 SSHAT, CDR2 FNYEAQ (reference sequence). The CDR3 extends over 14 amino acids.

This chain links TRBV11-2 with TRBJ1-1, with D perhaps TRBD1 (5 bases). Looked up from germline, CDR1 is SGHAT and CDR2 is FQNNGV. V dropped 5 bases and J dropped 1 base, with 20 bases sitting between them. This CDR3 comprises 17 residues. The DNA of the CDR3 is TGTGCCAGCAGCCCCGGGAAGGGGTTTGGTTGGAACACTGAAGCTTTCTTT. The encoded protein is CASSPGKGFGWNTEAFF.

V is TRBV10-1 and J is TRBJ2-6; 9 bases agree with TRBD1. Germline CDR1 and CDR2: WNHNN and SYGVQD (reference sequence). With V trimmed by 4 bases and J by 4 bases, 5 bases remained unmatched. This CDR3 comprises 16 residues. The CDR3 loop reads CASSGGTGPGANVLTF. The CDR3 coding sequence is TGCGCCAGCAGTGGAGGGACAGGGCCGGGGGCCAACGTCCTGACTTTC.

V and J are TRBV5-1 and TRBJ2-1; 10 positions agree with TRBD2. The germline CDR1 and CDR2 sequences are SGHRS and YFSETQ. The CDR3 consists of 15 residues. V lost 4 bases and J lost 7; bases outside the gene matches: 8. CDR3 region: CASSKSGGARNEQFF. DNA for the CDR3: TGCGCCAGCAGCAAGAGCGGGGGGGCCAGGAATGAGCAGTTCTTC.

The chain employs TRBV2 and TRBJ1-4; 8 nucleotides align to TRBD1. The CDR3 loop spans 15 amino acids. Germline trimming cut 7 bases from V and 7 bases from J; bases unmatched to any gene: 11. Germline assignment: CDR1 SNHLY and CDR2 FYNNEI. CDR3: CASTQGAGGFEKLFF. The DNA of the CDR3 is TGTGCCAGCACCCAGGGCGCAGGGGGCTTTGAAAAACTGTTTTTT.

The rearrangement joins TRBV27 to TRBJ1-2; 9 nucleotides line up with TRBD1. CDR3 size: 14 residues. CDR1 MNHEY and CDR2 SMNVEV come from the germline V gene (reference sequence). With 5 bases clipped from V and 5 bases from J, the junction kept 6 bases outside the gene matches. CDR3 DNA sequence: TGTGCCAGCAGTGAGGACAGGGGCAGTTATGGCTACACCTTC. Its protein is CASSEDRGSYGYTF.

The chain carries TRBV27 and TRBJ2-1; possibly TRBD2 for D (5 bases). V gave up 4 bases and J gave up 7 bases, with 14 bases separating them. The length of the CDR3 is 14 residues. Looked up from germline, CDR1 is MNHEY and CDR2 is SMNVEV (reference sequence). CDR3 in amino acids: CASSSPPRGNEQFF. The CDR3 coding sequence is TGTGCCAGCAGTTCCCCTCCTCGCGGGAATGAGCAGTTCTTC.

This chain joins TRBV11-3 and TRBJ2-6; D may be TRBD2 (6 bases). Germline loops: CDR1 SGHNT, CDR2 YENEEA. V gave up 0 bases and J gave up 4 bases, with 16 bases separating them. The CDR3 is made up of 18 amino acids. The CDR3 sequence: CASSLERTGANGANVLTF. The CDR3 nucleotides are TGTGCCAGCAGCTTAGAGCGAACGGGAGCGAACGGGGCCAACGTCCTGACTTTC.

As DNA, the CDR3 is TGTGCCAGCGAAACAGGGTTAAATTCCTACGAGCAGTACTTC. It translates to CASETGLNSYEQYF. The genes are TRBV6-1 and TRBJ2-7, with D tentatively TRBD1 (6 bases). Looked up from germline, CDR1 is MNHNS and CDR2 is SASEGT. Trimming shortened V by 8 bases and J by 1 base, and 15 bases separated the two germline ends. The CDR3 spans 14 residues.

Regarding this clone: Its ends do not fully match the called genes, so a read error is possible. The CDR3: CASRQDVGTRHNEQFF. Here the CDR3 DNA reads TGTGCCAGCAGACAAGATGTAGGGACTAGACACAATGAGCAGTTCTTC. V gene TRBV4-2 combines with J gene TRBJ2-1; 8 bases are a match to TRBD2. This CDR3 contains 16 residues. Germline V lookup: CDR1 LGHNA, CDR2 YNFKEQ.

The chain combines TRBV27 with TRBJ2-7; 12 bases are a match to TRBD1. The J segment lost 7 bases and the V segment lost 7 bases, leaving 11 bases of the junction unmatched. The CDR3 loop spans 15 amino acids. Germline CDR1 reads MNHEY; CDR2 reads SMNVEV (reference sequence). The CDR3 protein is CASTPGGQGANEQYF. The DNA of the CDR3 is TGTGCCAGCACACCTGGGGGACAGGGGGCGAATGAGCAGTACTTC.

The chain is built from TRBV19 and TRBJ2-3; TRBD2 aligns across 12 bases. This CDR3 spans 16 amino acids. Trimming at V came to 4 bases and at J to 3 bases, leaving 5 bases not matched to a gene. Germline values: CDR1 LNHDA, CDR2 SQIVND (reference sequence). CDR3 in amino acids: CASSTGLAGLTDTQYF. DNA of the CDR3: TGTGCCAGTAGTACAGGACTAGCGGGGTTGACAGATACGCAGTATTTT.

This sequence joins TRBV2 and TRBJ2-3; 7 bases are a match to TRBD2. Trimming cost V 6 bases and J 6 bases; bases outside gene matches: 21. The CDR3 consists of 18 residues. Per germline, CDR1 SNHLY and CDR2 FYNNEI. CDR3 residues: CASSPEDEAGLKGDTQYF. As DNA, the CDR3 is TGTGCCAGCAGCCCTGAAGACGAGGCGGGACTAAAGGGGGATACGCAGTATTTT.

The CDR3 DNA reads as TGTGCCAGCAGCCAAGGTGGGGGGGCCTACGAGCAGTACTTC. Translation gives CASSQGGGAYEQYF. The chain has TRBV14 and TRBJ2-7, with 7 bases lining up with TRBD2. Per the germline V gene, CDR1 is SGHDN and CDR2 is FVKESK. V shed 1 base, J shed 2 bases, and the junction held 2 bases outside the gene matches. The CDR3 runs 14 residues.

This clone has a handful of counts. V is TRBV19 and J is TRBJ2-1, with 7 positions matching TRBD2. CDR1 and CDR2 (germline): LNHDA, SQIVND (reference sequence). The CDR3 covers 14 residues. J gave up 6 bases and V 6 bases, and 8 bases lay outside the gene matches. The CDR3 nucleotides are TGTGCCAGTAGACCCCTTGGACTAGTCAATGAGCAGTTCTTC. It translates to CASRPLGLVNEQFF. Supplemented by reference TRBV19 and TRBJ2-1, the full variable domain reads DGGITQSPKYLFRKEGQNVTLSCEQNLNHDAMYWYRQDPGQGLRLIYYSQIVNDFQKGDIAEGYSVSREKKESFPLTVTSAQKNPTAFYLCASRPLGLVNEQFFGPGTRLTVL.

This clone was seen just once. The V gene is TRBV7-3, the J gene TRBJ1-1, with D maybe TRBD1 (5 bases). V was cut by 5 bases and J by 2 bases, with 9 bases left in between. Germline CDR1 and CDR2: SGHTA and FQGTGA. This CDR3 has 13 amino acids. In DNA, the CDR3 is TGTGCCAGCAGCAAAGGGGTAAACACTGAAGCTTTCTTT. Translating gives CASSKGVNTEAFF.

The chain couples TRBV5-1 to TRBJ1-5; perhaps TRBD1 as D (6 bases). The CDR3 contains 14 residues. Germline CDR1 SGHRS, CDR2 YFSETQ. V was cut by 4 bases and J by 6 bases, with 14 bases left in between. This chain's CDR3 is CASSGYREVQPQHF. CDR3 coding DNA: TGCGCCAGCAGCGGCTACAGGGAGGTTCAGCCCCAGCATTTT. The full variable domain, rest sourced from reference TRBV5-1 and TRBJ1-5, is KAGVTQTPRYLIKTRGQQVTLSCSPISGHRSVSWYQQTPGQGLQFLFEYFSETQRNKGNFPGRFSGRQFSNSRSEMNVSTLELGDSALYLCASSGYREVQPQHFGDGTRLSIL.

CDR3 protein: CASSSQGAGNTIYF. The CDR3 DNA reads as TGTGCCAGCAGTTCCCAGGGGGCTGGAAACACCATATATTTT. This rearrangement joins TRBV6-5 to TRBJ1-3, with 7 bases that match TRBD1. The length of the CDR3 is 14 residues. Germline lookup yields CDR1 MNHEY and CDR2 SVGAGI. V dropped 4 bases and J dropped 2; count of bases not matched to a gene: 2.

The gene calls are TRBV19 and TRBJ2-5, with TRBD1 matching over 8 bases. The germline gives CDR1 LNHDA, CDR2 SQIVND (reference sequence). CDR3 length: 14 amino acids. The ends lost 5 bases at V and 4 bases at J; junction bases unmatched: 6. The CDR3 nucleotides read TGTGCCAGTAGTTTGAGGACAGGGCGAGAGACCCAGTACTTC. It specifies CASSLRTGRETQYF.

This clone is a singleton in its sample. The chain has TRBV27 and TRBJ2-7, with D unresolved. The CDR3 spans 15 residues. Germline assignment: CDR1 MNHEY and CDR2 SMNVEV (reference sequence). Deletions cut 3 bases from V and 3 bases from J, with 15 bases between. The CDR3 loop is CASSLSSLGLYEQYF. The CDR3 DNA reads TGTGCCAGCAGTTTGAGTAGCCTTGGGCTCTACGAGCAGTACTTC.